The subject of this entry is one TCR beta chain. Its antigen is still unknown. Naive CD45RA+ and memory CD45RA-negative subsets were split from CD4+ cells. The method was immunoSEQ multiplex PCR; TCRdb's version includes in-frame clones alone and lacks a portion of them. The sample has around 2.1 million clones; approximately 95% are singletons. The sample belongs to a study of shared clonotypes between healthy human individuals. As for the study in general: Each donor's CD8 memory used one plate, CD8 naive two, each CD4 subset three.

Study-wide results and caveats: Around 5% of naive CD4 clonotypes were common to a handful of donors. Rarefaction indicated that sorted-subset sequencing remained incomplete although depth was large.

This CDR3 region has 15 residues. V lost 0 bases and J 5 bases, leaving 13 bases between the germline ends. CDR1 and CDR2 from the germline V gene are ENHRY and SYGVKD. This clonotype originated in a man younger than 35 in good health. Material: naive CD4+ T cells sorted from blood. Subset reported: CD45RA+ positively selected. This chain links TRBV10-3 with TRBJ1-2; maybe TRBD1 (5 bases). CDR3 sequence reads: CAISESPGTGYGYTF. The CDR3 DNA follows: TGTGCCATCAGTGAGTCTCCGGGGACTGGTTATGGCTACACCTTC.